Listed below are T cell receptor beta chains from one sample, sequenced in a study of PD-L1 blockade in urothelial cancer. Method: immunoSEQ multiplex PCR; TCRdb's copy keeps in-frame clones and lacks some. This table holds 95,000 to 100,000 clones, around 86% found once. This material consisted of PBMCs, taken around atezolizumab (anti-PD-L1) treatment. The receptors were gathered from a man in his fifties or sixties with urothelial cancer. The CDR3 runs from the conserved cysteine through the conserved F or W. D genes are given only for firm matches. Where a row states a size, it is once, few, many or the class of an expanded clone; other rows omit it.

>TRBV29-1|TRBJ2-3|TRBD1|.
TGCAGCGTTGCGACAGGGAGTTTAACAGATACGCAGTATTTT
CSVATGSLTDTQYF
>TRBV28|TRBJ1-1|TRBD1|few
TGTGCCAGCAGTGCCCCGGGACAGGGGGAAACTGAAGCTTTCTTT
CASSAPGQGETEAFF
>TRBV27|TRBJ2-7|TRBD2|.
TGTGCCAGCAGTTTTGGGGGACTAGCGGTAGGGGAGCAGTACTTC
CASSFGGLAVGEQYF
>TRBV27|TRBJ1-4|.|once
TGTGCCAGCAGTTTATCGCGAGGGTTTAATGAAAAACTGTTTTTT
CASSLSRGFNEKLFF
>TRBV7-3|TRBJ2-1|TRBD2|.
TGTGCCAGCAGCCCACAAGCGGGGAGCTCCTACAATGAGCAGTTCTTC
CASSPQAGSSYNEQFF
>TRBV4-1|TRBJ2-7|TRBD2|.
TGCGCCAGCAGCCTCTTGACTAGCGGGAGAAGAGAGCAGTACTTC
CASSLLTSGRREQYF
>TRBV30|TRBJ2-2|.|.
TGTGCCCGGACCGGGATCACCGGGGAGCTGTTTTTT
CARTGITGELFF
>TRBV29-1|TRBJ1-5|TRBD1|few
TGCAGCGTTGCGACAGGGCTCGATCAGCCCCAGCATTTT
CSVATGLDQPQHF
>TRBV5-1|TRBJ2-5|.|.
TGCGCCAGCAGCTTGGGGACAGTAGGAGAGACCCAGTACTTC
CASSLGTVGETQYF
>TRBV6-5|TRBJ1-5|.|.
TGTGCCAGCAGTATAGCCTCCGTCGATCAGCCCCAGCATTTT
CASSIASVDQPQHF
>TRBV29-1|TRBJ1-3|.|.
TGCAGCGCAACGGGAGTTCGAAACACCATATATTTT
CSATGVRNTIYF
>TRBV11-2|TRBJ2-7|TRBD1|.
TGTGCCAGCAGCCTCGACAGGGGCCACGAGCAGTACTTC
CASSLDRGHEQYF
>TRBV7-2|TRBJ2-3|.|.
TGTGCCAGCAGCCGACTGGATAGCGCAGATACGCAGTATTTT
CASSRLDSADTQYF
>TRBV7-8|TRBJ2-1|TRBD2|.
TGTGCCAGCAGCACAAAACGCCGAGCGGGGGGGGAAAAGGAGCAGTTCTTC
CASSTKRRAGGEKEQFF
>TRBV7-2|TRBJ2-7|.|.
TGTGCCAGCAGCCCTTCCGGCTACGAGCAGTACTTC
CASSPSGYEQYF
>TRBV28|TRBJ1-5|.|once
TGTGCCAGCAGTCCCCCTGGGGGGGGAGGTTGGCAGCCCCAGCATTTT
CASSPPGGGGWQPQHF
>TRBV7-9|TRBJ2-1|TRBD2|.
TGTGCCAGCAGTAAACTCACCGGGACTAGTTACAATGAGCAGTTCTTC
CASSKLTGTSYNEQFF
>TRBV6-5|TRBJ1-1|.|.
TGTGCCAGCAGCCTACACACAGATAGGAACACTGAAGCTTTCTTT
CASSLHTDRNTEAFF
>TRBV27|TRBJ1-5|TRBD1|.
TGTGCCAGCAGGCCGGGACAGGGAAACAATCAGCCCCAGCATTTT
CASRPGQGNNQPQHF
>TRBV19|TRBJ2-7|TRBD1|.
TGTGCCAGTAGTGGGACAGGGCTTCCCTACGAGCAGTACTTC
CASSGTGLPYEQYF
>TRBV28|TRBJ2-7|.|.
TGTGCCAGCAGGGGGACGGGGGACCTTTGGCACTTC
CASRGTGDLWHF
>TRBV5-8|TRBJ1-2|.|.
TGTGCCAGCAGCTTCTCCGGGACTTGGGCCCCCAATGGCTACACCTTC
CASSFSGTWAPNGYTF
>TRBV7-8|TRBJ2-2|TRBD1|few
TGTGCCAGCAGCCCGCGGGACAGGGTCACCGGGGAGCTGTTTTTT
CASSPRDRVTGELFF